This is a list of T cell receptor beta chains from one sample in a study of blood T cells in healthy people across ages. TCRdb redid the calling of the 5' RACE reads with MiXCR, one entry per CDR3 protein. The table has around 2 million distinct CDR3 sequences, roughly 43% seen once. The material sequenced was blood. These receptors were collected from a human donor in good health. CDR3s include the opening cysteine and the closing phenylalanine or tryptophan. The D gene is left open where the match is weak. Clone size appears in some rows only: once, few, many, or a class for an expanded clone.

j_gene | v_gene | abundance | d_gene | CDR3aa | CDR3nt
TRBJ1-1 | TRBV12-3/TRBV12-4 | many | NA | CASSPPGGNTEAFF | TGTGCCAGCAGTCCCCCCGGTGGGAACACTGAAGCTTTCTTT
TRBJ1-2 | TRBV20-1 | NA | NA | CSASPKVGGYTF | TGCAGTGCTAGCCCTAAGGTCGGGGGCTACACCTTC
TRBJ1-1 | TRBV29-1 | NA | TRBD1 | CSVWDRGTEAFF | TGCAGCGTTTGGGACAGGGGGACTGAAGCTTTCTTT
TRBJ2-2 | TRBV6-5 | NA | NA | CASSYSRGGRGTGELFF | TGTGCCAGCAGTTACTCTCGCGGGGGCAGGGGAACCGGGGAGCTGTTTTTT
TRBJ2-5 | TRBV10-3 | NA | NA | CAIAGAGETQYF | TGTGCCATCGCGGGGGCGGGGGAGACCCAGTACTTC
TRBJ2-3 | TRBV12-3/TRBV12-4 | NA | TRBD1 | CASSLKTGVADTQYF | TGTGCCAGCAGTTTGAAGACAGGGGTTGCGGATACGCAGTATTTT
TRBJ2-7 | TRBV7-2 | NA | TRBD1 | CASSAQGQVGSEQYF | TGTGCCAGCAGCGCCCAGGGACAGGTGGGAAGCGAGCAGTACTTC
TRBJ2-4 | TRBV29-1 | NA | NA | CSVVAGIAKNIQYF | TGCAGCGTTGTGGCAGGGATAGCCAAAAACATTCAGTACTTC
TRBJ1-1 | TRBV6-1 | few | NA | CASSLHPMNTEAFF | TGTGCCAGCAGTTTACACCCGATGAACACTGAAGCTTTCTTT
TRBJ2-7 | TRBV9 | few | TRBD1 | CASSPWGQPYEQYF | TGTGCCAGCAGCCCCTGGGGACAGCCCTACGAGCAGTACTTC
TRBJ2-7 | TRBV9 | few | NA | CASSVGQGHEQYF | TGTGCCAGCAGCGTGGGCCAGGGCCACGAGCAGTACTTC
TRBJ2-7 | TRBV20-1 | few | TRBD1 | CSVDREAYEQYF | TGCAGTGTCGACAGGGAAGCCTACGAGCAGTACTTC
TRBJ1-2 | TRBV19 | NA | NA | CASSIGPGNYGYTF | TGTGCCAGTAGTATAGGACCAGGCAACTATGGCTACACCTTC
TRBJ2-7 | TRBV20-1 | few | NA | CSAERTTYEQYF | TGCAGCGCCGAGCGCACCACCTACGAGCAGTACTTC
TRBJ1-5 | TRBV29-1 | NA | TRBD1 | CSVADRGPDQPQHF | TGCAGCGTCGCCGACAGGGGGCCCGATCAGCCCCAGCATTTT
TRBJ2-4 | TRBV12-3/TRBV12-4 | once | NA | CASSPDWGAKNIQYF | TGTGCCAGCAGTCCCGATTGGGGGGCCAAAAACATTCAGTACTTC
TRBJ1-4 | TRBV5-4 | few | NA | CASSFGGAGTNEKLFF | TGTGCCAGCAGCTTTGGGGGCGCGGGGACTAATGAAAAACTGTTTTTT
TRBJ2-1 | TRBV7-3 | few | NA | CASSLHDPAYNEQFF | TGTGCCAGCAGCTTACACGACCCCGCCTACAATGAGCAGTTCTTC
TRBJ2-1 | TRBV7-3 | few | TRBD2 | CASSWGRGNSYNEQFF | TGTGCCAGCAGCTGGGGGAGGGGTAACTCCTACAATGAGCAGTTCTTC
TRBJ2-7 | TRBV4-1 | few | NA | CASSQDGVHEQYF | TGCGCCAGCAGCCAAGATGGTGTCCACGAGCAGTACTTC
TRBJ2-3 | TRBV4-1 | NA | TRBD2 | CARYGLAYLDTQYF | TGCGCCAGATACGGACTAGCGTATCTAGATACGCAGTATTTT
TRBJ2-1 | TRBV24-1 | few | TRBD2 | CATSDQGAGYNEQFF | TGTGCCACCAGTGATCAGGGAGCGGGATACAATGAGCAGTTCTTC
TRBJ2-7 | TRBV10-3 | few | TRBD2 | CAISGNIAGGSYEQYF | TGTGCCATCAGTGGGAATATAGCGGGGGGCTCCTACGAGCAGTACTTC
TRBJ2-1 | TRBV20-1 | NA | NA | CSADPPGEYANEQFF | TGCAGTGCGGATCCCCCAGGGGAATATGCCAATGAGCAGTTCTTC
TRBJ1-2 | TRBV11-1 | NA | TRBD1 | CASSLEPTGWGGYTF | TGTGCCAGCAGCCTGGAACCGACAGGGTGGGGTGGCTACACCTTC
TRBJ1-1 | TRBV29-1 | NA | TRBD1 | CSVGASEGAFLEAFF | TGCAGCGTGGGGGCCAGCGAGGGGGCCTTCCTTGAAGCTTTCTTT
TRBJ1-4 | TRBV20-1 | NA | NA | CSAHGQTNEKLFF | TGCAGTGCTCACGGACAGACTAATGAAAAACTGTTTTTT
TRBJ2-2 | TRBV5-1 | NA | NA | CASSSIGWTRELFF | TGCGCCAGCAGCTCGATCGGTTGGACCCGGGAGCTGTTTTTT
TRBJ2-6 | TRBV21-1 | NA | NA | CASSKNGFSGANVLTF | TGTGCCAGCAGCAAAAACGGGTTCTCTGGGGCCAACGTCCTGACTTTC
TRBJ2-1 | TRBV5-1 | few | NA | CASSLVQYNEQFF | TGCGCCAGCAGCTTGGTACAGTACAATGAGCAGTTCTTC
TRBJ2-5 | TRBV11-2 | few | NA | CASSSKTEETQYF | TGTGCCAGCAGCTCTAAAACAGAAGAGACCCAGTACTTC
TRBJ2-5 | TRBV12-3/TRBV12-4 | NA | NA | CASSLTWGVETQYF | TGTGCCAGCAGTTTAACATGGGGGGTGGAGACCCAGTACTTC
TRBJ1-2 | TRBV12-3/TRBV12-4 | NA | NA | CVSSPGPLRYTF | TGTGTCAGCAGTCCAGGCCCACTTCGCTACACCTTC